The rows below give T cell receptor beta chains drawn from one sample of a study of shared clonotypes between healthy human individuals. The repertoire was sequenced with immunoSEQ multiplex PCR; TCRdb's copy has only in-frame clones and lacks some. The sample has 2 million to 3 million clones; 80% to 95% are singletons. Sequencing was done on a sample of naive CD4+ T cells from PBMCs. The source is a man in his late teens or twenties in good health. Some clones in this sample may be carry-over from other donors' samples. The CDR3 runs from the conserved cysteine through the conserved F or W. A D gene is named only where the DNA matches it firmly. Clone sizes are given selectively: once, few, many, or a class where the clone is expanded.

v_gene	j_gene	d_gene	abundance	CDR3aa	CDR3nt
TRBV28	TRBJ1-4	-	-	CASSSPPHEKLFF	TGTGCCAGCAGTTCGCCCCCTCATGAAAAACTGTTTTTT
TRBV9	TRBJ2-2	-	once	CASTAGLNTGELFF	TGTGCCAGCACCGCCGGGTTGAACACCGGGGAGCTGTTTTTT
TRBV5-1	TRBJ2-1	-	-	CASSPEVSSYNEQFF	TGCGCCAGCAGCCCGGAGGTAAGCTCCTACAATGAGCAGTTCTTC
TRBV5-8	TRBJ2-5	-	-	CASSFSSGTQYF	TGTGCCAGCAGCTTTAGTTCGGGGACCCAGTACTTC
TRBV30	TRBJ1-2	-	-	CAWSSGPGYTF	TGTGCCTGGAGTTCAGGGCCCGGCTACACCTTC
TRBV7-2	TRBJ2-7	-	-	CASSPPWRLATNEQYF	TGTGCCAGCAGCCCCCCTTGGCGGCTAGCGACCAACGAGCAGTACTTC
TRBV4-1	TRBJ1-1	TRBD1	-	CASSLDTGGRNTEAFF	TGCGCCAGCAGCCTAGATACAGGGGGCCGGAACACTGAAGCTTTCTTT
TRBV28	TRBJ2-7	TRBD1	-	CAAQTGGYEQYF	TGTGCGGCCCAGACAGGGGGCTACGAGCAGTACTTC
TRBV27	TRBJ1-6	-	-	CASCYSSSYNSPLHF	TGTGCCAGCTGCTACAGCTCTTCCTATAATTCACCCCTCCACTTT
TRBV5-4	TRBJ2-7	TRBD1	-	CASSPGQGGLHYEQYF	TGTGCCAGCAGCCCTGGACAGGGGGGACTTCACTACGAGCAGTACTTC
TRBV14	TRBJ2-7	-	once	CASSQDMTYEQYF	TGTGCCAGCAGCCAAGATATGACCTACGAGCAGTACTTC
TRBV5-1	TRBJ1-1	-	few	CASSLAEGTEAFF	TGCGCCAGCAGCTTGGCCGAGGGAACTGAAGCTTTCTTT
TRBV7-9	TRBJ1-2	-	-	CASSLTRENYGYTF	TGTGCCAGCAGCTTAACAAGGGAGAACTATGGCTACACCTTC
TRBV29-1	TRBJ1-5	TRBD1	-	CSVVVTGVNQPQHF	TGCAGCGTTGTTGTGACAGGGGTCAATCAGCCCCAGCATTTT
TRBV11-2	TRBJ2-7	-	-	CASTTLEIEQYF	TGTGCCAGCACCACCCTCGAGATCGAGCAGTACTTC
TRBV5-1	TRBJ2-5	-	-	CASSLIGGGRETQYF	TGCGCCAGCAGCTTGATAGGGGGAGGGCGGGAGACCCAGTACTTC
TRBV18	TRBJ1-1	TRBD1	-	CASSPIRQGENTEAFF	TGTGCCAGCTCACCCATTAGACAGGGGGAGAACACTGAAGCTTTCTTT
TRBV29-1	TRBJ1-1	-	-	CSATRGPGDTEAFF	TGCAGCGCCACAAGAGGACCAGGGGACACTGAAGCTTTCTTT
TRBV2	TRBJ2-7	TRBD2	-	CASRLAGGPEQYF	TGTGCCAGCCGCTTAGCGGGAGGGCCCGAGCAGTACTTC
TRBV6-5	TRBJ2-4	-	-	CASRTQGTKNIQYF	TGTGCCAGCAGGACACAGGGTACCAAAAACATTCAGTACTTC
TRBV15	TRBJ2-2	-	-	CATRQGLNTGELFF	TGTGCCACGAGACAGGGACTGAACACCGGGGAGCTGTTTTTT
TRBV15	TRBJ1-1	-	-	CATSNTGFRAFF	TGTGCCACCAGCAATACAGGGTTTCGGGCTTTCTTT
TRBV7-9	TRBJ1-6	-	once	CASSLVLSPLHF	TGTGCCAGCAGCTTAGTTCTCTCACCCCTCCACTTT
TRBV11-3	TRBJ2-1	-	-	CASSLSGSYNEQFF	TGTGCCAGCAGCTTGTCGGGGAGCTACAATGAGCAGTTCTTC
TRBV4-3	TRBJ2-7	TRBD1	-	CASSQRTGGTYEQYF	TGCGCCAGCAGCCAGCGGACAGGGGGCACCTACGAGCAGTACTTC
TRBV6-1	TRBJ1-2	-	-	CASSWGSQGGYTF	TGTGCCAGCAGCTGGGGGTCTCAAGGGGGCTACACCTTC
TRBV7-6	TRBJ1-3	-	-	CASSLAEISSGNTIYF	TGTGCCAGCAGCTTAGCAGAAATCAGCTCTGGAAACACCATATATTTT
TRBV28	TRBJ2-7	TRBD2	-	CASRGLAAGSYEQYF	TGTGCCAGCAGGGGACTAGCGGCCGGTTCCTACGAGCAGTACTTC
TRBV11-2	TRBJ1-2	TRBD1	-	CASSLAPGTGSFGYTF	TGTGCCAGCAGCTTAGCTCCCGGGACAGGGTCGTTCGGCTACACCTTC
TRBV19	TRBJ2-7	-	-	CASSQRGLSYEQYF	TGTGCCAGTAGTCAGAGGGGACTTTCCTACGAGCAGTACTTC
TRBV18	TRBJ2-1	TRBD2	-	CASSPGTSGGNEQFF	TGTGCCAGCTCACCTGGGACTAGCGGGGGGAATGAGCAGTTCTTC
TRBV28	TRBJ1-2	TRBD1	once	CASSFGQGANTNYGYTF	TGTGCCAGCAGTTTTGGACAGGGGGCCAATACTAACTATGGCTACACCTTC
TRBV5-6	TRBJ2-7	-	-	CASSLRQPYEQYF	TGTGCCAGCAGCTTGAGACAGCCCTACGAGCAGTACTTC
TRBV14	TRBJ2-2	-	-	CASSQRGGELFF	TGTGCCAGCAGCCAGCGGGGCGGGGAGCTGTTTTTT
TRBV7-6	TRBJ1-1	TRBD1	-	CASSLTGGNTEAFF	TGTGCCAGCAGCTTAACAGGGGGGAATACTGAAGCTTTCTTT
TRBV6-1	TRBJ2-2	-	-	CASSLDRTNTGELFF	TGTGCCAGCAGTCTCGACAGGACGAACACCGGGGAGCTGTTTTTT
TRBV7-8	TRBJ1-3	-	-	CASSLDGWNRRNTIYF	TGTGCCAGCAGCTTAGACGGATGGAACAGACGAAACACCATATATTTT
TRBV10-3	TRBJ1-1	-	-	CAISEVVNTEAFF	TGTGCCATCAGTGAAGTAGTGAACACTGAAGCTTTCTTT
TRBV9	TRBJ2-1	TRBD2	once	CASTRAGVYNEQFF	TGTGCCAGCACCCGAGCGGGAGTCTACAATGAGCAGTTCTTC
TRBV7-9	TRBJ2-2	TRBD2	-	CASSVNSRRGGTGELFF	TGTGCCAGCAGCGTGAACAGCCGCCGCGGGGGCACCGGGGAGCTGTTTTTT
TRBV6-4	TRBJ2-5	TRBD2	-	CASNSPLAVFSETQYF	TGTGCCAGCAATTCCCCGCTAGCGGTTTTTTCGGAGACCCAGTACTTC
TRBV5-1	TRBJ2-1	TRBD1	-	CASSLVAGGDEQFF	TGCGCCAGCAGCCTGGTGGCAGGGGGAGATGAGCAGTTCTTC
TRBV5-4	TRBJ2-1	TRBD2	-	CASSTSTSGIYNEQFF	TGTGCCAGCAGCACATCTACTAGCGGGATATACAATGAGCAGTTCTTC
TRBV5-7	TRBJ1-3	-	-	CASSLEGRNTIYF	TGTGCCAGCAGCTTAGAAGGGAGAAACACCATATATTTT
TRBV28	TRBJ2-4	TRBD1	few	CASRGQGDAKNIQYF	TGTGCCAGCAGGGGACAGGGGGATGCCAAAAACATTCAGTACTTC